This is a list of T cell receptor beta chains from one sample in a study of CD8 T cells in ankylosing spondylitis. TCRdb re-called the 5' RACE reads with MiXCR, one entry per CDR3 protein. The data hold approximately 440,000 distinct CDR3 sequences, with 17% observed a single time. The specimen was blood, either unsorted or a sorted T cell fraction (not recorded which). The receptor source for this set is a male donor with ankylosing spondylitis. CDR3s leave out the opening cysteine and the closing phenylalanine or tryptophan. A D gene is named only where the DNA matches it firmly.

CDR3aa | v_gene | d_gene | j_gene
ASSEYAGLNYGYT | TRBV12-3/TRBV12-4 | NA | TRBJ1-2
ASSRQGAGNTEAF | TRBV7-2 | TRBD1 | TRBJ1-1
ASSFGGRAQNTEAF | TRBV12-3/TRBV12-4 | NA | TRBJ1-1
ASSVSGLSNQPQH | TRBV6-1 | NA | TRBJ1-5
ASRDSAANTGELF | TRBV7-3 | NA | TRBJ2-2
ASGGQGTQY | TRBV5-1 | NA | TRBJ2-3
ASSLGGQNNEQF | TRBV5-1 | NA | TRBJ2-1
ASSLRLAGVNNEQF | TRBV5-1 | TRBD2 | TRBJ2-1
ASSQQGVPNEKLF | TRBV3-1 | NA | TRBJ1-4
ASSFFIGQSPYEQY | TRBV12-3/TRBV12-4 | NA | TRBJ2-7
ASSGGTGRITEAF | TRBV5-1 | TRBD1 | TRBJ1-1